This T cell receptor (beta chain) is from a study of blood T cell repertoires in COVID-19 (dated by TCRdb to about 2020). About the study as a whole: Collaborator samples came from the United States, Italy and Spain and covered acute and convalescent phases of COVID-19. The material from the prospective study consisted of cDNA or gDNA derived from T cells, B-cell-depleted T cells, or PBMCs. The dataset comprised deeply sampled blood TCRbeta repertoires from subjects exposed to, actively infected with, or recovered from COVID-19. The repertoires were released in a freely available public database meant as a resource for research on the immune response to SARS-CoV-2. The samples were drawn from the first 160 participants of the ongoing ImmuneRACE study and from some 1,300 subjects provided by 6 global collaborators. Sample metadata almost always included a de-identified subject ID, COVID-19 status, age in years and sex. Where available, HLA class I and class II types were obtained from metadata supplied by the sample provider rather than from assay-based typing. Findings and caveats that apply to the study as a whole: The amount of clinical and demographic metadata varied by source and participant and was provided uncurated.

The immunoSEQ Assay, a bias-controlled multiplex PCR, was used to amplify TCRbeta CDR3 regions from genomic DNA. From the authors' description of their analysis: The number of nucleated cells in each sample was estimated by amplification of reference gene primers within the assay. Sequence reads were collapsed and filtered to measure the absolute abundance of every unique TCRbeta CDR3 rearrangement. For each sample, productive Simpson clonality was calculated by taking the square root of Simpson's diversity index across productive rearrangements. This immuneACCESS table, as held by TCRdb, lists in-frame sequences with V and J called but not all clones. Of the missing ones, under half trace to an unresolved V gene in checked studies; the others have no known cause. That table supplies the V and J calls and clone size; D and trimming were determined from the DNA. The sample records 200,000 to 300,000 clones, approximately 88% of which are singletons. The top ten clonotypes cover roughly 1.2% of the sample.

In the prospective study, participants were roughly 18 to 90 years old, resided in under 30 geographic areas of the United States, and were enrolled through a virtual design. To assign participants to cohorts, the prospective study relied on clinical history that participants themselves reported in a screening survey and a study questionnaire. Mobile phlebotomists in the prospective study collected whole blood, serum and a nasopharyngeal or oropharyngeal swab from every participant. Prospective study participants could optionally give additional blood draws and questionnaires over an approximately 2-month period. Before DNA extraction, prospective study blood samples were shipped either frozen or at room temperature. Comment on this clone: Its specific antigen is unknown. No much larger clone is present one base from it, and per-base qualities are unavailable.

This TCR was sampled from a woman in her thirties or forties with acute COVID-19. The sample was PBMCs or T cells enriched from blood (not recorded which).

In nucleotide form, the sequence is TGTGCCAGCGGGGCGGGAGTAGAGACCGGGGAGCTGTTTTTT. Its protein product is CASGAGVETGELFF. Here the chain combines TRBV2 and TRBJ2-2, with 7 middle bases fitting TRBD2. For CDR1 and CDR2, the germline V gene lists SNHLY and FYNNEI. The CDR3 runs 14 residues from the cysteine to the phenylalanine. The CDR3 DNA has 42 bases and is translated from base 1. After removal of 8 bases from V and 5 bases from J, the junction retains 8 bases not matched to a gene.